This TCR beta chain was profiled in a study of control samples from healthy donors and cancer patients. V gave up 1 base and J gave up 6 bases, with 18 bases separating them. Germline CDR1 and CDR2: LGHNA and YSLEER. The CDR3 covers 16 residues. TCRdb's table, derived via immunoSEQ multiplex PCR, lists solely in-frame clones and lacks some. The sample has approximately 100,000 clones, about 85% seen once. The sample taken for sequencing was blood. V is TRBV4-3 and J is TRBJ1-2, with D possibly being TRBD1 (6 bases). The receptor was derived from a woman aged 40 to 50 in good health. CDR3 bases: TGCGCCAGCAGCCAAGGGGTTAGGGGGGATTCGAATGGCTACACCTTC. This codes for CASSQGVRGDSNGYTF.